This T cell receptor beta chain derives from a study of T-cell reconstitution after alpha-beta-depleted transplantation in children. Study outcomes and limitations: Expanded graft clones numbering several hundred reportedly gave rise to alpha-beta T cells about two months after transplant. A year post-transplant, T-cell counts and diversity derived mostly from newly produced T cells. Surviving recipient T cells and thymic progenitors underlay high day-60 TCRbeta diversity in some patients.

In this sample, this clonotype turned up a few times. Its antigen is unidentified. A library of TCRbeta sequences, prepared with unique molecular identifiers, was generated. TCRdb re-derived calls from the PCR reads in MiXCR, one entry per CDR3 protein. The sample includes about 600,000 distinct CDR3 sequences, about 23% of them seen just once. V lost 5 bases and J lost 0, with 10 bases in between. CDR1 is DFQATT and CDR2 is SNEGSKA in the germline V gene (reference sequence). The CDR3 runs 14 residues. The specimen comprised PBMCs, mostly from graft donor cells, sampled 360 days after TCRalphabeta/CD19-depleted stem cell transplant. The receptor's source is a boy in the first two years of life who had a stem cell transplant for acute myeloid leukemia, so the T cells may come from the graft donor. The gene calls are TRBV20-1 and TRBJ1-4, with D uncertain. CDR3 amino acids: CSARLRATNEKLFF. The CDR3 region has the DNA TGCAGTGCTCGCCTCAGAGCAACTAATGAAAAACTGTTTTTT.